These 32 T cell receptor beta chains originate from one sample sequenced in a study of blood T cell repertoires in COVID-19. Generated by immunoSEQ multiplex PCR, the TCRdb table keeps only in-frame clones and is missing some. The top ten hold more than 2% of the sample, which has about 47,000 clones, roughly 84% seen once. The sequencing sample was made of peripheral blood. These receptors all come from a man aged 50 or older with acute or convalescent COVID-19.

J is TRBJ1-1 and V is TRBV19; 7 nucleotides match TRBD1. V dropped 6 bases and J dropped 0; count of bases not matched to a gene: 4. The CDR3 spans 14 residues. Germline CDR1 is LNHDA and CDR2 is SQIVND (reference sequence). The CDR3 sequence: CASRGTELNTEAFF. CDR3 coding DNA: TGTGCCAGTAGAGGGACAGAGTTGAACACTGAAGCTTTCTTT.

V and J are TRBV18 and TRBJ1-1; TRBD1 aligns across 7 bases. V was pared by 6 bases and J by 3 bases, with 4 bases of the junction left unmatched. The CDR3 covers 13 residues. Per the germline V gene, CDR1 is KGHSH and CDR2 is LQKENI. CDR3 coding DNA: TGTGCCAGCTCCAATCAGGGGGACACTGAAGCTTTCTTT. The encoded protein is CASSNQGDTEAFF.

V usage is TRBV3-1 (or the pseudogene TRBV3-2) and J usage is TRBJ1-2; D is ambiguous. With 0 bases removed from V and 3 bases from J, the gap between germline ends came to 8 bases. This CDR3 has 14 residues. Germline assignment: CDR1 LGHDT and CDR2 YNNKEL (reference sequence). The CDR3 sequence: CASSQDLTDYGYTF. Here the CDR3 DNA reads TGTGCCAGCAGCCAAGATCTTACAGACTATGGCTACACCTTC.

CDR3 region: CASSLISGQGTNEKLFF. CDR3 nucleotides: TGTGCCAGCAGCTTAATTTCGGGACAGGGAACTAATGAAAAACTGTTTTTT. The V gene is TRBV7-8, the J gene TRBJ1-4, with 9 bases matching TRBD1. CDR1 and CDR2 from the germline V gene are SGHVS and FQNEAQ. This CDR3 region has 17 residues. J lost 1 base, V lost 2 bases, and 5 bases had no gene match.

This chain connects TRBV29-1 to TRBJ2-3; D perhaps matches TRBD2 (6 bases). The germline CDR1 and CDR2 sequences are SQVTM and ANQGSEA. This CDR3 is built from 12 residues. V dropped 3 bases and J dropped 2 bases, with 6 bases sitting between them. CDR3 in amino acids: CSVERDTDTQYF. The DNA of the CDR3 is TGCAGCGTTGAGCGGGACACAGATACGCAGTATTTT.

The sample holds one count of this clone. The chain combines TRBV5-4 with TRBJ2-7; 10 bases agree with TRBD1. This CDR3 is 15 amino acids long. Germline V gene lookup returns CDR1 SGHNT and CDR2 YYREEE (reference sequence). Trimming cost V 4 bases and J 2 bases; bases outside gene matches: 6. The CDR3 is CASSRDRGQTYEQYF. Written as DNA, the CDR3 is TGTGCCAGCAGCCGGGACAGGGGCCAAACCTACGAGCAGTACTTC.

The chain couples TRBV3-1 (or the pseudogene TRBV3-2) to TRBJ2-1, with unresolved D. This CDR3 contains 12 residues. V dropped 1 base and J dropped 8 bases, with 6 bases sitting between them. In germline, CDR1 is LGHDT, CDR2 YNNKEL (reference sequence). CDR3 DNA sequence: TGTGCCAGCAGCCAAGCGTCGTATGAGCAGTTCTTC. It specifies CASSQASYEQFF.

The genes are TRBV9 and TRBJ2-3; 7 bases are shared with TRBD2. Per germline, CDR1 SGDLS and CDR2 YYNGEE. CDR3 length: 16 residues. Germline trimming cut 2 bases from V and 2 bases from J; bases unmatched to any gene: 8. CDR3 region: CASSVGASGYTDTQYF. CDR3 nucleotide sequence: TGTGCCAGCAGCGTCGGCGCTAGCGGATACACAGATACGCAGTATTTT.

This sequence joins TRBV18 and TRBJ1-1; perhaps TRBD1 as D (5 bases). V gave up 5 bases and J gave up 5 bases, with 12 bases separating them. The germline gives CDR1 KGHSH, CDR2 LQKENI. CDR3 length equals 13 residues. As DNA, the CDR3 is TGTGCCAGCTCAGGGGCGGTTGGAACTGAAGCTTTCTTT. Translating it yields CASSGAVGTEAFF.

This clone was seen just once. V gene TRBV4-1 combines with J gene TRBJ1-4; D may be TRBD1 (6 bases). There are 17 residues in the CDR3. With 0 bases removed from V and 0 bases from J, the gap between germline ends came to 11 bases. CDR1 and CDR2 from the germline V gene are MGHRA and YSYEKL. CDR3 DNA: TGCGCCAGCAGCCAAGATCGGGGGGCTCCAACTAATGAAAAACTGTTTTTT. It is translated as CASSQDRGAPTNEKLFF.

V is TRBV7-2 and J is TRBJ2-1, with 7 nucleotides matching TRBD2. In germline, CDR1 is SGHTA, CDR2 FQGNSA. The CDR3 consists of 16 residues. After removal of 1 base from V and 9 bases from J, the junction contained 12 bases not matched to a gene. This CDR3 reads CASSLEWWGGSSEQFF. The CDR3 DNA reads TGTGCCAGCAGCTTAGAGTGGTGGGGGGGGTCCTCTGAGCAGTTCTTC.

This chain joins TRBV6-5 and TRBJ2-7; the match to TRBD1 covers 9 bases. Germline values: CDR1 MNHEY, CDR2 SVGAGI. The CDR3 extends over 14 amino acids. With 0 bases clipped from V and 4 bases from J, the junction kept 1 base outside the gene matches. In nucleotides, the CDR3 is TGTGCCAGCAGTTACTCGGACAGGGGTTACGAGCAGTACTTC. Encoded protein: CASSYSDRGYEQYF.

J is TRBJ2-2 and V is TRBV19; D remains unclear. Germline CDR1 reads LNHDA; CDR2 reads SQIVND (reference sequence). Trimming removed 3 bases from V and 1 base from J, with 9 bases in between. The CDR3 is made up of 15 amino acids. CDR3 bases: TGTGCCAGTAGTATTGGGCTAATGAACACCGGGGAGCTGTTTTTT. Translated: CASSIGLMNTGELFF.

The chain employs TRBV7-9 and TRBJ2-1; D unresolved. CDR1 is SEHNR, CDR2 FQNEAQ, per germline (reference sequence). The CDR3 sequence is 17 residues long. V was trimmed by 1 base and J by 0 bases, leaving 13 bases between them. This CDR3 reads CASSLVATYDSYNEQFF. The DNA for the CDR3 is TGTGCCAGCAGCTTAGTGGCGACTTACGACTCCTACAATGAGCAGTTCTTC.

V usage is TRBV6-6 and J usage is TRBJ2-7; 14 bases are a match to TRBD2. V was pared by 7 bases and J by 0 bases, with 2 bases of the junction left unmatched. CDR1 MNHNY and CDR2 SVGAGI come from the germline V gene (reference sequence). The CDR3 runs to 15 residues. The DNA for the CDR3 is TGTGCCAGCACGGGGACTAGCGGGGGCTCCTACGAGCAGTACTTC. It yields the protein CASTGTSGGSYEQYF.

The genes are TRBV9 and TRBJ2-6; D not certain. CDR3 length equals 17 residues. With 4 bases removed from V and 1 base from J, the gap between germline ends came to 15 bases. The V gene's germline CDR1 is SGDLS and CDR2 YYNGEE. The CDR3: CASSNNEAESGANVLTF. The DNA of the CDR3 is TGTGCCAGCAGCAATAACGAGGCGGAATCTGGGGCCAACGTCCTGACTTTC.

In DNA form, the CDR3 reads TGTGCCTTTCGGGACTATCGAACAGATACGCAGTATTTT. This gives the protein CAFRDYRTDTQYF. The chain has TRBV3-1 (or the pseudogene TRBV3-2) and TRBJ2-3; 7 bases line up with TRBD2. V shed 11 bases, J shed 3 bases, and the junction held 8 bases outside the gene matches. Germline CDR1 LGHDT, CDR2 YNNKEL (reference sequence). The CDR3 has 13 amino acids.

This chain links TRBV19 with TRBJ1-2, with TRBD1 matching over 9 bases. The CDR3 has 15 amino acids. V lost 8 bases to trimming and J lost 3 bases; unmatched junction nucleotides: 10. Germline lookup yields CDR1 LNHDA and CDR2 SQIVND (reference sequence). CDR3: CASQDGTGNYYGYTF. The CDR3 nucleotides read TGTGCCAGTCAAGACGGGACAGGGAACTACTATGGCTACACCTTC.

The chain combines TRBV5-1 with TRBJ1-3; possibly TRBD1 for D (6 bases). V was cut by 4 bases and J by 4 bases, with 12 bases left in between. This CDR3 has 14 residues. The germline V gene encodes CDR1 SGHRS and CDR2 YFSETQ. The CDR3 loop is CASSDGTPGNTIYF. The CDR3 coding sequence is TGCGCCAGCAGCGACGGGACACCGGGAAACACCATATATTTT.

The chain links TRBV6-2 or TRBV6-3 to TRBJ2-2; D is undetermined. This CDR3 contains 14 residues. Germline CDR1 reads MNHEY; CDR2 reads SVGEGT. Trimming pared 2 bases from V and 4 bases from J, leaving 8 bases between. CDR3 amino acids: CASSYSQATGELFF. The CDR3, as DNA: TGTGCCAGCAGTTACAGCCAGGCCACCGGGGAGCTGTTTTTT.

The chain has TRBV27 and TRBJ2-3; 7 nucleotides line up with TRBD1. Germline V gives CDR1 MNHEY, CDR2 SMNVEV (reference sequence). V lost 6 bases to trimming and J lost 4 bases; unmatched junction nucleotides: 13. This CDR3 region has 16 residues. CDR3 amino acids: CASRTTGVIIADTQYF. CDR3 coding DNA: TGTGCCAGCAGAACCACAGGGGTGATTATTGCAGATACGCAGTATTTT.

The chain's CDR3 is CATSARDSSSTDTQYF. CDR3 nucleotide sequence: TGTGCCACCAGCGCCCGGGACTCCTCTAGCACAGATACGCAGTATTTT. J is TRBJ2-3 and V is TRBV15; D is perhaps TRBD2 (6 bases). The V gene's germline CDR1 is LNHNV and CDR2 YYDKDF (reference sequence). V lost 5 bases, J lost 0 bases, and 15 bases lay in between. The CDR3 has 16 amino acids.

This clone came up once. The DNA of the CDR3 is TGTGCCAGCAGGGCTCCCCAGGGATATAGCAATCAGCCCCAGCATTTT. This encodes CASRAPQGYSNQPQHF. J is TRBJ1-5 and V is TRBV2, with a tentative D call TRBD1 (5 bases). Trimming left V 6 bases short and J 0 bases short, with 15 bases between. Germline CDR1 reads SNHLY; CDR2 reads FYNNEI. The CDR3 totals 16 residues.

The chain links TRBV18 to TRBJ2-7; D may be TRBD1 (6 bases). The CDR3 runs to 13 residues. Trimming stripped 4 bases from V and 6 bases from J, with 13 bases between. Looked up from germline, CDR1 is KGHSH and CDR2 is LQKENI. CDR3 DNA: TGTGCCAGCTCACGACAGGATTGGGGCGAGCAGTACTTC. Protein: CASSRQDWGEQYF.

The chain has TRBV6-6 and TRBJ2-1; 13 bases are a match to TRBD2. V lost 5 bases and J lost 8; bases outside the gene matches: 18. CDR3 size: 19 residues. Germline lookup yields CDR1 MNHNY and CDR2 SVGAGI (reference sequence). CDR3 nucleotides: TGTGCCAGCAGTCGGGACAGGACCACCGGGACTAGCGGGATATATGAGCAGTTCTTC. Translating it yields CASSRDRTTGTSGIYEQFF.

This clone was recorded once. The rearrangement links TRBV10-3 to TRBJ1-5; possible D gene TRBD1, 5 bases. CDR3 length equals 15 residues. V was pared by 3 bases and J by 2 bases, with 11 bases between. The germline CDR1 and CDR2 sequences are ENHRY and SYGVKD. The CDR3 reads CAISEVPQGNQPQHF. CDR3 coding DNA: TGTGCCATCAGTGAAGTCCCACAGGGCAATCAGCCCCAGCATTTT.

V and J are TRBV6-5 and TRBJ1-2; a weak D match, TRBD1 (5 bases). The CDR3 consists of 15 residues. With 2 bases removed from V and 6 bases from J, the gap between germline ends came to 16 bases. The germline gives CDR1 MNHEY, CDR2 SVGAGI. In DNA, the CDR3 is TGTGCCAGCAGTTACAGTAGGGGAAGTGGAAATGGCTACACCTTC. It is translated as CASSYSRGSGNGYTF.

This clone turned up a few times. The CDR3 loop reads CASSQVGGALNEQFF. In DNA, the CDR3 is TGTGCCAGCAGCCAAGTGGGGGGGGCTCTGAATGAGCAGTTCTTC. The V and J genes are TRBV4-2 and TRBJ2-1; perhaps TRBD2 as D (7 bases). V lost 1 base and J 7 bases, leaving 14 bases between the germline ends. Germline V gene lookup returns CDR1 LGHNA and CDR2 YNFKEQ. There are 15 residues in the CDR3.

The chain has TRBV6-1 and TRBJ2-5, with 9 bases lining up with TRBD2. J lost 4 bases, V lost 4 bases, and 10 bases had no gene match. CDR3 size: 16 residues. Germline CDR1 is MNHNS and CDR2 is SASEGT. For the CDR3, the DNA is TGTGCCAGCAGTGCTGGATTAGCGGGGGCCCCAGAGACCCAGTACTTC. It translates to CASSAGLAGAPETQYF.

The V call is TRBV7-9, the J call TRBJ1-5; TRBD1 is a possible D gene (5 bases). Trimming removed 0 bases from V and 6 bases from J, with 18 bases in between. This CDR3 has 17 amino acids. CDR1 is SEHNR, CDR2 FQNEAQ, per germline (reference sequence). The chain's CDR3 is CASSLATGRGAGQPQHF. The CDR3 bases are TGTGCCAGCAGCTTAGCGACGGGGCGGGGCGCGGGTCAGCCCCAGCATTTT.

Relative to its sample, this clone is medium-sized. This rearrangement joins TRBV7-8 to TRBJ2-7; 8 nucleotides align to TRBD2. The CDR3 is made up of 13 amino acids. Germline V gene lookup returns CDR1 SGHVS and CDR2 FQNEAQ. The junction had 3 bases not matched to a gene; V was cut back by 3 bases and J by 5 bases. The CDR3 loop reads CASSFGRGDEQYF. In nucleotides, the CDR3 is TGTGCCAGCAGCTTCGGGAGGGGGGACGAGCAGTACTTC.

The J gene is TRBJ1-5, the V gene TRBV19, with TRBD1 as a possible D gene (5 bases). CDR3 length: 15 residues. The V end lost 4 bases, the J end lost 2 bases, and 12 bases lay between the germline ends. From germline, CDR1 is LNHDA and CDR2 SQIVND (reference sequence). The CDR3: CASSTFLGGNQPQHF. In DNA, the CDR3 is TGTGCCAGTAGTACATTTTTAGGGGGCAATCAGCCCCAGCATTTT.